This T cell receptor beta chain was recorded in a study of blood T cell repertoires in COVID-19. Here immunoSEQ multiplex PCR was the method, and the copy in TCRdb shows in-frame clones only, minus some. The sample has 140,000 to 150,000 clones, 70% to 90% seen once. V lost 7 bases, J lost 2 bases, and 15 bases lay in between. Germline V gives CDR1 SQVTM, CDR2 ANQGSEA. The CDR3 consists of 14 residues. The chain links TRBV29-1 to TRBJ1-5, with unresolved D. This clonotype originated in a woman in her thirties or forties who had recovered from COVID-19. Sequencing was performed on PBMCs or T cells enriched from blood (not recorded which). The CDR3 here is CSGRRSGGNQPQHF. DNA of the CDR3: TGCAGCGGACGGCGCTCAGGCGGCAATCAGCCCCAGCATTTT.